This T cell receptor beta chain was recovered during a study of cytomegalovirus exposure and HLA in healthy donors. The CDR3 runs to 18 residues. In regard to this clone: Antigen unknown.

The study ran its PCR with 60 Vbeta and 13 Jbeta primers. Sequenced by immunoSEQ multiplex PCR; TCRdb stores in-frame clones only, minus some. The sample lists 130,000 or so clones; around 77% were seen once. General study points: 87-base-pair reads could not separate some V segments, including TRBV6-2 and TRBV6-3. Association of a missense DCLRE1C variant with TCR beta V- and J-gene trimming was reported in a later analysis.

Whereas donors were nominally healthy upon sampling, unrecorded immune exposures were probable. The sequenced sample consisted of PBMCs. The chain joins TRBV21-1 to TRBJ1-5; TRBD1 reflects the table's D call only, with no check against the DNA. TRBV21-1 counts as a pseudogene. The receptor was derived from a man in his fifties or sixties in good health and CMV-seronegative. The CDR3, as DNA: TGTGCCAGCAGCGCCTCCGGGACAGGGGGCGAGGGCTCTCAGCCCCAGCATTTT. Protein sequence: CASSASGTGGEGSQPQHF.